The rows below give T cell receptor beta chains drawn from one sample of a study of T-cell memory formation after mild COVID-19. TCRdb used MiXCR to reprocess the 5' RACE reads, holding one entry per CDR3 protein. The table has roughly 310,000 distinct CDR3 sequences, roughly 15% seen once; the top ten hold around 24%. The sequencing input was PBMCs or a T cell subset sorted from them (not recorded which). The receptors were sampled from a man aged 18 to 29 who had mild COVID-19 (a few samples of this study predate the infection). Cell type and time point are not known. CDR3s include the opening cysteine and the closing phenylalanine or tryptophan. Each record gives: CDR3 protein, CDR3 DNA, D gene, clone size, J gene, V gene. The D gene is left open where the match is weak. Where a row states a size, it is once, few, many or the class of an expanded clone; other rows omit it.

CDR3: CASSFLAGGRSDTQYF
DNA: TGTGCCAGCAGTTTTCTAGCGGGGGGGCGGTCAGATACGCAGTATTTT
D: TRBD2
size: NA
J: TRBJ2-3
V: TRBV12-3/TRBV12-4

CDR3: CASTLQGADGYTF
DNA: TGTGCCAGCACTTTACAGGGGGCTGATGGCTACACCTTC
D: TRBD1
size: NA
J: TRBJ1-2
V: TRBV18

CDR3: CASSSSSTGNAEAFF
DNA: TGTGCCAGCAGTAGTTCATCGACAGGGAACGCTGAAGCTTTCTTT
D: TRBD1
size: few
J: TRBJ1-1
V: TRBV12-3/TRBV12-4

CDR3: CASSIGTRSLAEQFF
DNA: TGTGCCAGTAGTATAGGTACTAGATCGTTGGCTGAGCAGTTCTTC
D: NA
size: NA
J: TRBJ2-1
V: TRBV19

CDR3: CASSLPEGGYTEAFF
DNA: TGCGCCAGCAGCCTACCTGAAGGGGGTTACACTGAAGCTTTCTTT
D: NA
size: NA
J: TRBJ1-1
V: TRBV5-1

CDR3: CAISEGRETDTQYF
DNA: TGTGCCATCAGTGAGGGCCGGGAGACAGATACGCAGTATTTT
D: NA
size: many
J: TRBJ2-3
V: TRBV10-3

CDR3: CASGTGQYNSPLHF
DNA: TGTGCCAGCGGAACGGGACAGTATAATTCACCCCTCCACTTT
D: TRBD1
size: many
J: TRBJ1-6
V: TRBV5-8

CDR3: CASSSRDGRGTQYF
DNA: TGTGCCAGCAGCTCCCGGGACGGCCGGGGGACGCAGTATTTT
D: NA
size: few
J: TRBJ2-3
V: TRBV7-8

CDR3: CASSLSPEQFF
DNA: TGTGCCAGCAGCTTATCACCTGAGCAGTTCTTC
D: NA
size: many
J: TRBJ2-1
V: TRBV7-2

CDR3: CASRETSGGRETQYF
DNA: TGTGCCAGCAGAGAAACTAGCGGGGGCCGAGAGACCCAGTACTTC
D: TRBD2
size: NA
J: TRBJ2-5
V: TRBV6-6

CDR3: CSARDSPGLAFF
DNA: TGCAGTGCTAGAGATAGCCCGGGTTTAGCTTTCTTT
D: NA
size: NA
J: TRBJ1-1
V: TRBV20-1

CDR3: CASSLQGRPPGELFF
DNA: TGCGCCAGCAGCTTGCAGGGGCGGCCCCCCGGGGAGCTGTTTTTT
D: NA
size: NA
J: TRBJ2-2
V: TRBV5-1

CDR3: CASSVGGGAEQYF
DNA: TGTGCCAGCAGCGTAGGAGGGGGGGCCGAGCAGTACTTC
D: NA
size: few
J: TRBJ2-7
V: TRBV9

CDR3: CASSQEIRQVRYTF
DNA: TGCGCCAGCAGCCAAGAAATCAGACAGGTTCGCTACACCTTC
D: NA
size: few
J: TRBJ1-2
V: TRBV4-1

CDR3: CASSLGPPTGPQHF
DNA: TGTGCCAGCAGTTTAGGCCCGCCGACCGGGCCCCAGCATTTT
D: NA
size: NA
J: TRBJ1-5
V: TRBV28

CDR3: CAWSVVLTEAFF
DNA: TGTGCCTGGAGTGTAGTCCTCACTGAAGCTTTCTTT
D: NA
size: few
J: TRBJ1-1
V: TRBV30

CDR3: CSVGDRGTDTQYF
DNA: TGCAGTGTGGGGGATCGAGGCACAGATACGCAGTATTTT
D: NA
size: few
J: TRBJ2-3
V: TRBV20-1

CDR3: CAISEAGSNEQYF
DNA: TGTGCCATCAGTGAGGCAGGGTCGAACGAGCAGTACTTC
D: NA
size: many
J: TRBJ2-7
V: TRBV10-3

CDR3: CSVVTGGKYEQYF
DNA: TGCAGCGTTGTAACAGGGGGCAAATACGAGCAGTACTTC
D: TRBD1
size: few
J: TRBJ2-7
V: TRBV29-1

CDR3: CASSRNRGPNEKLFF
DNA: TGTGCCAGCAGCCGAAACAGGGGGCCCAATGAAAAACTGTTTTTT
D: TRBD1
size: NA
J: TRBJ1-4
V: TRBV7-2

CDR3: CASSSTSGTGQGYTF
DNA: TGTGCCAGCAGTTCAACGTCGGGGACAGGGCAAGGCTACACCTTC
D: TRBD1
size: many
J: TRBJ1-2
V: TRBV6-5

CDR3: CASSFIGGWFF
DNA: TGTGCCAGCAGTTTTATAGGTGGGTGGTTCTTC
D: NA
size: NA
J: TRBJ2-1
V: TRBV28

CDR3: CASKPVTGTDYGYTF
DNA: TGTGCCAGCAAACCCGTTACAGGGACCGACTATGGCTACACCTTC
D: NA
size: NA
J: TRBJ1-2
V: TRBV7-2

CDR3: CASSPQVGNTIYF
DNA: TGTGCCAGCAGCCCACAGGTGGGAAACACCATATATTTT
D: NA
size: few
J: TRBJ1-3
V: TRBV7-2

CDR3: CASSQDRGQTGYTF
DNA: TGTGCCAGCAGCCAGGACAGGGGTCAAACTGGCTACACCTTC
D: TRBD1
size: NA
J: TRBJ1-2
V: TRBV7-2